A few counts support the clone carrying this T cell receptor beta chain. The antigen is undetermined. Repertoires were generated with immunoSEQ multiplex PCR, while TCRdb's copy carries only in-frame clones and drops some. The sample lists approximately 13,000 clones; 60% to 70% were seen once. This entry belongs to a study of T cell repertoires in ileal Crohn's disease. Time point indicated: neoterminal ileum biopsy at postoperative endoscopy, about 6 months after surgery. Whole-study findings and limits: Compared with non-smokers, active smokers at surgery showed more clonal expansions. Postoperative endoscopy occurred within one year, median about 7 months.

Sequencing input: ileal tissue. The TCR sequence derives from an adult with Crohn's disease.

The CDR3: CASSLRGLNYGYTF. CDR3 sequence (DNA): TGTGCCAGCAGTTTGCGGGGTTTAAACTATGGCTACACCTTC. This chain joins TRBV27 and TRBJ1-2; D unresolved. Germline CDR1 MNHEY, CDR2 SMNVEV (reference sequence). The CDR3 covers 14 residues. Trimming pared 3 bases from V and 2 bases from J, leaving 10 bases between.